The 12 T cell receptor beta chains listed next were all sequenced from one sample in a study of OX40 agonist ivuxolimab in advanced cancers. Using immunoSEQ multiplex PCR, the repertoire was profiled, and TCRdb retains in-frame clones only, with some absent. The data contain fewer than 200,000 clones, approximately 94% of them singletons. The sequencing here drew on CD4+ or CD8+ T cells sorted from blood, taken in a trial of the OX40 agonist ivuxolimab. The receptors originated from an adult with an advanced solid tumor such as melanoma, head and neck, liver or kidney cancer.

V is TRBV25-1 and J is TRBJ2-1; no clear D. The germline gives CDR1 MGHDK, CDR2 SYGVNS. CDR3 size: 17 residues. Trimming stripped 6 bases from V and 0 bases from J, with 18 bases between. In DNA form, the CDR3 reads TGTGCCAGCAGGGCCAGGTTATCCGTGTGCTCCTACAATGAGCAGTTCTTC. This encodes CASRARLSVCSYNEQFF.

V gene TRBV7-3 combines with J gene TRBJ2-6; D not certain. The length of the CDR3 is 18 residues. CDR1 and CDR2 from the germline V gene are SGHTA and FQGTGA. V lost 6 bases, J lost 0 bases, and 18 bases lay in between. CDR3 sequence reads: CASRSPGRLSSGANVLTF. The CDR3 DNA reads TGTGCCAGCAGATCTCCTGGGCGATTGAGCTCTGGGGCCAACGTCCTGACTTTC.

The CDR3: CASSHLPGLSGNTIYF. In DNA, the CDR3 is TGCGCCAGCAGTCACCTCCCGGGACTCTCTGGAAACACCATATATTTT. The V and J genes are TRBV23-1 and TRBJ1-3; tentatively, D is TRBD1 (5 bases). TRBV23-1 is identified as an open reading frame with a role that is uncertain. V lost 3 bases to trimming and J lost 0 bases, with 12 bases between them. The CDR3 sequence is 16 residues long.

V usage is TRBV6-6 and J usage is TRBJ2-3, with 13 bases identical to TRBD2. Unmatched junction bases numbered 6, after V lost 6 bases and J lost 6 bases. Germline assignment: CDR1 MNHNY and CDR2 SVGAGI (reference sequence). The CDR3 contains 15 residues. The CDR3, as DNA: TGTGCCAGCAGGGAACTAGCGGGAGGGCGGGATACGCAGTATTTT. Its translation: CASRELAGGRDTQYF.

The chain has TRBV11-2 and TRBJ1-2; 10 bases line up with TRBD1. The CDR3 spans 18 residues. Germline-derived CDR1 and CDR2 are SGHAT and FQNNGV. Trimming at V came to 5 bases and at J to 2 bases, leaving 14 bases not matched to a gene. The CDR3 region is CASSRLSTGGERNYGYTF. The CDR3 DNA reads as TGTGCCAGCAGCCGTTTGTCGACAGGGGGCGAGAGAAACTATGGCTACACCTTC.

About this clone: At one boundary the junction diverges from the germline segment, which might be a read error. The chain couples TRBV7-7 to TRBJ1-1; no clear D. Germline assignment: CDR1 SSHAT and CDR2 FNYEAQ (reference sequence). The CDR3 covers 15 residues. Written as DNA, the CDR3 is TGTGCTAGCAGCCCCATGAACACCGAGAACACTGAAGCTTTCTTT. This gives the protein CASSPMNTENTEAFF.

The J gene is TRBJ2-3, the V gene TRBV27; D gene uncertain. Germline V gene sequence: CDR1 MNHEY, CDR2 SMNVEV (reference sequence). There are 15 residues in the CDR3. Trimming left V 4 bases short and J 0 bases short, with 11 bases between. The CDR3 here is CASSWGIISTDTQYF. The DNA of the CDR3 is TGTGCCAGCAGTTGGGGAATCATTAGCACAGATACGCAGTATTTT.

This clone was counted once. J is TRBJ2-3 and V is TRBV28, with 13 bases identical to TRBD2. Germline V gene lookup returns CDR1 MDHEN and CDR2 SYDVKM. Trimming took 7 bases from V and 4 from J; bases not matched to a gene: 5. The CDR3 loop spans 15 amino acids. The CDR3 is CASNLLAGGPDTQYF. CDR3 nucleotide sequence: TGTGCCAGCAACTTACTAGCGGGAGGGCCAGATACGCAGTATTTT. The whole variable domain, remainder taken from reference TRBV28 and TRBJ2-3, is DVKVTQSSRYLVKRTGEKVFLECVQDMDHENMFWYRQDPGLGLRLIYFSYDVKMKEKGDIPEGYSVSREKKERFSLILESASTNQTSMYLCASNLLAGGPDTQYFGPGTRLTVL.

About this clone: One junction end disagrees with the germline gene, perhaps due to a read error. The chain links TRBV7-7 to TRBJ2-2, with a tentative D call TRBD1 (6 bases). The germline gives CDR1 SSHAT, CDR2 FNYEAQ (reference sequence). The CDR3 has 16 amino acids. The CDR3 DNA reads TGTGCTAGCAGCTCAGCCGGGACATCGAACACCGGGGAGCTGTTTTTT. This translates into CASSSAGTSNTGELFF.

The rearrangement joins TRBV28 to TRBJ1-3; D is undetermined. CDR1 is MDHEN, CDR2 SYDVKM, per germline. With 1 base removed from V and 4 bases from J, the gap between germline ends came to 11 bases. CDR3 length equals 15 residues. For the CDR3, the DNA is TGTGCCAGCAGTTTATCCGCAGGAGCGGGAAACACCATATATTTT. This translates into CASSLSAGAGNTIYF.

The J gene is TRBJ2-1, the V gene TRBV4-3; 8 nucleotides match TRBD1. From germline, CDR1 is LGHNA and CDR2 YSLEER. This CDR3 has 16 residues. V dropped 4 bases and J dropped 1; count of bases not matched to a gene: 6. CDR3 protein: CASSRSDRVSYNEQFF. In nucleotides, the CDR3 is TGCGCCAGCAGCCGGTCGGACAGGGTATCCTACAATGAGCAGTTCTTC.

The rearrangement links TRBV15 to TRBJ2-2; D may be TRBD1 (5 bases). V gave up 1 base and J gave up 6 bases, with 15 bases separating them. Germline values: CDR1 LNHNV, CDR2 YYDKDF (reference sequence). The CDR3 consists of 16 residues. The CDR3 coding sequence is TGTGCCACCAGCAGAGTTTTTTCCAGGGTCGCCGGGGAGCTGTTTTTT. Residues: CATSRVFSRVAGELFF.